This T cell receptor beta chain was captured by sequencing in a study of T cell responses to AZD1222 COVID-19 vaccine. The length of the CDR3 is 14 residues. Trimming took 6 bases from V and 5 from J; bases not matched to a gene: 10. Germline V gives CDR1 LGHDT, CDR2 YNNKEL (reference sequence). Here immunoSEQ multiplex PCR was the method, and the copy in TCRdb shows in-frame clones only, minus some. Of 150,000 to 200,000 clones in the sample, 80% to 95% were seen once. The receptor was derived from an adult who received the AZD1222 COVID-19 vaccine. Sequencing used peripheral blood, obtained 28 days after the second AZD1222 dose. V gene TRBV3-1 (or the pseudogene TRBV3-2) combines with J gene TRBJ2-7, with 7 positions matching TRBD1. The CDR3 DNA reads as TGTGCCAGCAGACCCACAGGGGAAGGGGACGAGCAGTACTTC. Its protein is CASRPTGEGDEQYF.